The source of this T cell receptor (beta chain) is a study of control samples from healthy donors and cancer patients. This clone came up a few times. Germline V gene data show CDR1 as MDHEN and CDR2 as SYDVKM. V dropped 1 base and J dropped 3 bases, with 9 bases sitting between them. The CDR3 loop spans 15 amino acids. Generated by immunoSEQ multiplex PCR, the TCRdb table keeps only in-frame clones and is missing some. This table holds 120,000 or so clones, around 89% found once. This chain links TRBV28 with TRBJ2-2; D perhaps matches TRBD2 (5 bases). This TCR came from a woman aged 55 to 70 with lung cancer. Sequenced: PBMCs. The CDR3 spells CASSLLTRDTGELFF. The CDR3 nucleotides read TGTGCCAGCAGTTTATTAACTAGAGACACCGGGGAGCTGTTTTTT.